These T cell receptor beta chains were read from a single sample in a study of patients and donors after allogeneic stem cell transplantation. In TCRdb, the RT-PCR reads were re-called with MiXCR into one record per CDR3 protein. Here the sample spans about 7,600 distinct CDR3 sequences, around a tenth being singletons. Sequencing was done on a sample of blood, either unsorted or a sorted T cell fraction (not recorded which). These receptors were taken from a human donor who was either an allogeneic HSCT recipient or a stem cell or donor lymphocyte infusion donor (not recorded which). It is not recorded whose cells these are; they may come from a transplant donor. Both conserved end residues are part of each CDR3. The D gene is left open where the match is weak. Part of the rows lack a size; the others show once, few, many or a class for expanded clones.

CDR3 length	V gene	D gene	J gene	clone size	CDR3 protein	CDR3 DNA
15	TRBV15	-	TRBJ1-6	few	CATSRVRQGSSPLHF	TGTGCCACCAGCAGAGTTCGGCAGGGAAGCTCACCCCTCCACTTT
16	TRBV6-6	TRBD1	TRBJ1-6	many	CASSYRRGQGDSPLHF	TGTGCCAGCAGTTACCGGCGGGGACAGGGTGATTCACCCCTCCACTTT
13	TRBV2	-	TRBJ2-5	-	CASSESESETQYF	TGTGCCAGCAGTGAATCCGAGTCGGAGACCCAGTACTTC
13	TRBV27	-	TRBJ1-5	-	CASGTRGNQPQHF	TGTGCCAGCGGGACTCGGGGGAATCAGCCCCAGCATTTT
14	TRBV12-3/TRBV12-4	-	TRBJ2-1	-	CASGRLTLLNEQFF	TGTGCCAGCGGTAGACTTACCTTACTCAATGAGCAGTTCTTC
11	TRBV29-1	-	TRBJ1-1	many	CSVEGWPEAFF	TGCAGCGTTGAGGGGTGGCCTGAAGCTTTCTTT
15	TRBV12-3/TRBV12-4	-	TRBJ2-7	few	CASSLAGGGSYEQYF	TGTGCCAGCAGTTTAGCCGGGGGAGGCTCCTACGAGCAGTACTTC
15	TRBV11-3	-	TRBJ2-1	once	CASSYLGTSYNEQFF	TGTGCCAGCAGCTACCTAGGGACATCCTACAATGAGCAGTTCTTC
14	TRBV9	TRBD1	TRBJ2-1	few	CASSSWGQNNEQFF	TGTGCCAGCAGCTCCTGGGGACAGAACAATGAGCAGTTCTTC
16	TRBV5-1	TRBD1	TRBJ1-4	-	CASSPGVGGRGEKLFF	TGCGCCAGCAGCCCCGGGGTAGGGGGCAGAGGTGAAAAACTGTTTTTT
14	TRBV20-1	TRBD1	TRBJ1-2	-	CSAGSGGGNYGYTF	TGCAGTGCTGGATCAGGGGGGGGTAACTATGGCTACACCTTC
13	TRBV19	-	TRBJ1-2	-	CASTSAYNYGYTF	TGTGCCAGTACCTCGGCCTATAACTATGGCTACACCTTC
16	TRBV4-2	TRBD1	TRBJ1-2	-	CASSQDGDRGLSGYTF	TGTGCCAGCAGCCAAGATGGGGACAGGGGGCTAAGTGGCTACACCTTC
16	TRBV7-6	-	TRBJ2-1	-	CASSLGIRTAWDEQFF	TGTGCCAGCAGCTTAGGGATTCGGACGGCTTGGGATGAGCAGTTCTTC
13	TRBV5-1	-	TRBJ2-2	many	CASSYEVTGELFF	TGCGCCAGCAGCTATGAAGTCACCGGGGAGCTGTTTTTT
16	TRBV7-8	TRBD2	TRBJ2-1	few	CASSLATSGGATEQFF	TGTGCCAGCAGCTTAGCAACCAGCGGGGGGGCCACTGAGCAGTTCTTC
13	TRBV7-7	-	TRBJ1-1	-	CASSLQDGTEAFF	TGTGCTAGCAGCTTACAGGATGGCACTGAAGCTTTCTTT
15	TRBV6-2/TRBV6-3	-	TRBJ2-3	few	CASCPEAYITDTQYF	TGTGCCAGCTGCCCCGAGGCTTACATCACAGATACGCAGTATTTT
13	TRBV5-5	-	TRBJ1-5	many	CASSTRYNQPQHF	TGTGCCAGCAGCACAAGGTACAATCAGCCCCAGCATTTT
17	TRBV18	-	TRBJ2-4	few	CASSPPIQTLAKNIQYF	TGTGCCAGCTCACCACCCATCCAAACACTAGCCAAAAACATTCAGTACTTC
11	TRBV12-3/TRBV12-4	-	TRBJ1-1	-	CASSMVNEAFF	TGTGCCAGCAGTATGGTCAATGAGGCTTTCTTT
15	TRBV15	-	TRBJ1-3	-	CATSRNRDSGNTIYF	TGTGCCACCAGCAGAAACAGGGATTCTGGAAACACCATATATTTT
15	TRBV6-5	TRBD2	TRBJ2-5	-	CASSYSTGTSSTQYF	TGTGCCAGCAGTTACTCTACCGGGACTAGTTCGACCCAGTACTTC
13	TRBV20-1	-	TRBJ1-6	medium-sized	CSASETVNSPLHF	TGCAGTGCTAGCGAGACGGTGAATTCACCCCTCCACTTT
14	TRBV6-2/TRBV6-3	-	TRBJ2-2	many	CASSYAPYGGELFF	TGTGCCAGCAGTTACGCGCCTTACGGCGGGGAGCTGTTTTTT
12	TRBV7-2	-	TRBJ1-1	many	CASSHVPGPAFF	TGTGCCAGCAGCCACGTTCCGGGACCCGCTTTCTTT
15	TRBV5-1	TRBD1	TRBJ1-6	many	CASSLGQGANSPLHF	TGCGCCAGCAGCCTGGGACAGGGGGCGAATTCACCCCTCCACTTT
13	TRBV5-1	-	TRBJ1-5	few	CASRQGDNQPQHF	TGCGCCAGCAGGCAGGGTGACAATCAGCCCCAGCATTTT
15	TRBV20-1	-	TRBJ2-7	-	CSARDLNRNTYEQYF	TGCAGTGCTAGAGATCTAAACAGGAACACCTACGAGCAGTACTTC
13	TRBV7-2	TRBD1	TRBJ1-2	-	CASTPQGAHGYTF	TGTGCCAGCACCCCCCAGGGGGCTCATGGCTACACCTTC
14	TRBV4-3	-	TRBJ1-6	medium-sized	CASSPRDTNSPLHF	TGCGCCAGCAGCCCCCGGGACACTAATTCACCCCTCCACTTT
14	TRBV10-3	-	TRBJ2-6	few	CAIRAGSGANVLTF	TGTGCCATCAGGGCCGGGTCTGGGGCCAACGTCCTGACTTTC
14	TRBV4-2	-	TRBJ1-3	medium-sized	CASSQDRDGNTIYF	TGTGCCAGCAGCCAAGATCGCGATGGAAACACCATATATTTT
16	TRBV15	TRBD1	TRBJ1-2	many	CATSREGQGANYGYTF	TGTGCCACCAGCAGAGAAGGACAGGGAGCTAACTATGGCTACACCTTC
16	TRBV6-2/TRBV6-3	TRBD1	TRBJ1-1	few	CASSTGQGLWNTEAFF	TGTGCCAGCAGTACGGGACAGGGGCTCTGGAACACTGAAGCTTTCTTT
15	TRBV11-2	-	TRBJ2-2	few	CASRHSGGNTGELFF	TGTGCCAGCAGACACTCGGGCGGGAACACCGGGGAGCTGTTTTTT
14	TRBV6-1	TRBD1	TRBJ1-1	medium-sized	CASRTLTGLAEAFF	TGTGCCAGCAGGACGTTGACAGGGCTCGCTGAAGCTTTCTTT
14	TRBV30	-	TRBJ1-4	many	CAWRTGVINEKLFF	TGTGCCTGGAGGACGGGAGTTATTAATGAAAAACTGTTTTTT
20	TRBV7-9	TRBD1	TRBJ2-7	-	CASSLVVGVSETGINYEQYF	TGTGCCAGCAGCTTAGTTGTTGGGGTCTCCGAGACAGGGATAAACTACGAGCAGTACTTC
14	TRBV4-3	-	TRBJ1-2	many	CASSQGVGNYGYTF	TGCGCCAGCAGCCAAGGGGTAGGGAACTATGGCTACACCTTC
13	TRBV5-1	-	TRBJ1-1	large	CASSAPDGVSAFF	TGCGCCAGCAGCGCCCCCGACGGTGTGAGTGCTTTCTTT
14	TRBV10-3	TRBD1	TRBJ2-5	few	CAIRPGQGQETQYF	TGTGCCATCAGGCCGGGACAGGGACAAGAGACCCAGTACTTC
13	TRBV28	-	TRBJ2-5	many	CASSWTGQETQYF	TGTGCCAGCAGTTGGACGGGACAAGAGACCCAGTACTTC
14	TRBV14	-	TRBJ2-2	many	CASSRLGVTGELFF	TGTGCCAGCAGCCGGCTAGGGGTCACCGGGGAGCTGTTTTTT
14	TRBV12-3/TRBV12-4	-	TRBJ2-7	many	CASSLNPGASEQYF	TGTGCCAGCAGTTTAAATCCAGGCGCTTCCGAGCAGTACTTC
11	TRBV12-3/TRBV12-4	-	TRBJ2-7	many	CASSLSHEQYF	TGTGCCAGCAGTTTATCCCACGAGCAGTACTTC
14	TRBV6-5	-	TRBJ1-1	-	CASSRGAMNTEAFF	TGTGCCAGCAGCCGAGGGGCGATGAACACTGAAGCTTTCTTT
15	TRBV30	TRBD1	TRBJ2-1	-	CAWSATVGQGSEQFF	TGTGCCTGGAGTGCCACGGTAGGACAGGGAAGTGAGCAGTTCTTC
13	TRBV7-2	-	TRBJ2-5	few	CASLPPGLKTQYF	TGTGCCAGCCTCCCCCCGGGGCTAAAGACCCAGTACTTC
16	TRBV5-6	-	TRBJ2-7	-	CASSLAAALGSYEQYF	TGTGCCAGCAGCTTGGCGGCGGCGTTAGGGTCCTACGAGCAGTACTTC
15	TRBV4-1	-	TRBJ1-2	-	CASSPMDGSVGGYTF	TGCGCCAGCAGCCCGATGGACGGATCGGTAGGAGGCTACACCTTC
12	TRBV20-1	-	TRBJ1-3	medium-sized	CSAGITGNTIYF	TGCAGTGCTGGGATAACTGGAAACACCATATATTTT
17	TRBV3-1	-	TRBJ2-7	many	CASSQVSGLTTTYEQYF	TGTGCCAGCAGCCAAGTGTCCGGGCTTACCACAACCTACGAGCAGTACTTC
16	TRBV12-3/TRBV12-4	-	TRBJ2-3	many	CASSLFGGGRPDTQYF	TGTGCCAGCAGTTTATTTGGGGGGGGCCGTCCAGATACGCAGTATTTT